This is a list of T cell receptor beta chains from one sample in a study of Graves' ophthalmopathy and Graves' hyperthyroidism. A single record per CDR3 protein comes from TCRdb applying MiXCR to the multiplex PCR reads. This table has hundreds of thousands of distinct CDR3 sequences, under 50% appearing once. The sample taken for sequencing was peripheral blood. The source is an adult man with Graves' ophthalmopathy. Each CDR3 is given with its conserved first and last residue. Each record gives: J gene, D gene, V gene, clone size, CDR3 DNA, CDR3 protein. D genes are given only for firm matches. Size values are once, few and many counts, or a class for expanded clones, and some rows have none.

>TRBJ1-1|NA|TRBV20-1|NA
TGCAGTGCTTCCCACAGTCGGGCCGCTGAAGCTTTCTTT
CSASHSRAAEAFF
>TRBJ1-1|NA|TRBV5-4|NA
TGTGCCAGCAGCTTGGGCGGTCCCACCGTGAGCACTGAAGCTTTCTTT
CASSLGGPTVSTEAFF
>TRBJ2-7|NA|TRBV7-2|many
TGTGCCAGCAGCTTAGTAGTAGGGGACTCCTACGAGCAGTACTTC
CASSLVVGDSYEQYF
>TRBJ2-7|NA|TRBV5-1|few
TGCGCCAGCAGCTTGTATAGCTCCTACGAGCAGTACTTC
CASSLYSSYEQYF
>TRBJ2-2|NA|TRBV9|NA
TGTGCCAGCAGCGTCGGGGATTACACCGGGGAGCTGTCTTTT
CASSVGDYTGELSF
>TRBJ2-7|NA|TRBV15|NA
TGTGCCACCAGCAGTCCATTTGGCGCCAACGAGCAGTACTTC
CATSSPFGANEQYF
>TRBJ2-2|NA|TRBV24-1|many
TGTGCCACCAGGCCTACGGGCCTGACCGGGGAGCTGTTTTTT
CATRPTGLTGELFF
>TRBJ2-6|NA|TRBV7-2|many
TGTGCCAGCAGCCCCCGGTTAGGGTCAGGGGCCTCTGGGGCCAACGTCCTGACTTTC
CASSPRLGSGASGANVLTF
>TRBJ1-1|NA|TRBV29-1|few
TGCAGCGTTGAGGGCACTGAAGCCTTCTTT
CSVEGTEAFF
>TRBJ1-1|NA|TRBV6-5|NA
TGTGCCAGCAGTACCAACAGGGTAAGGAACACTGAAGCTTTCTTT
CASSTNRVRNTEAFF
>TRBJ2-3|TRBD1|TRBV29-1|few
TGCAGCGCAACAGGGGGTAGCACAGATACGCAGTATTTT
CSATGGSTDTQYF
>TRBJ2-7|TRBD1|TRBV7-9|NA
TGTGCCAGCAGCCAGCGACAGGGGGACGAGCAGTACTTC
CASSQRQGDEQYF
>TRBJ2-7|NA|TRBV10-3|NA
TGTGCCAGCAGTTACTCGAGGTGGCTAAACGAGCAGTACTTC
CASSYSRWLNEQYF
>TRBJ2-5|NA|TRBV2|many
TGTGCCAGCAGTGAACAGTCAGGGCCTTGGGAGACCCAGTACTTC
CASSEQSGPWETQYF
>TRBJ1-4|TRBD1|TRBV29-1|NA
TGCAGCGGGTCCGGGACAGGGGAACTGTTTTTT
CSGSGTGELFF
>TRBJ2-5|NA|TRBV7-2|many
TGTGCCAGCAGCCCGGACAGATCGGCCGAGACCCAGTACTTC
CASSPDRSAETQYF
>TRBJ2-7|TRBD2|TRBV4-3|few
TGCGCCAGCAGCCAAGAACTAGCGGGGGCGGGGGAGCAGTACTTC
CASSQELAGAGEQYF
>TRBJ1-4|TRBD1|TRBV15|many
TGTGCCACCAGCAGAGAGGGACAGGGGAATGAAAAACTGTTTTTT
CATSREGQGNEKLFF
>TRBJ2-7|TRBD1|TRBV30|NA
TGTGCCGCCGGGACAGGGTTATACGAGCAGTACTTC
CAAGTGLYEQYF
>TRBJ1-6|TRBD1|TRBV19|many
TGTGCGTCACAGAGGGGACAGGGGACTTCACCCCTCCACTTT
CASQRGQGTSPLHF
>TRBJ2-5|NA|TRBV7-8|once
TGTGCCAGCAGCTCCCGAGAAGGGCGCGGCAATCAGCCCCAGTACTTC
CASSSREGRGNQPQYF
>TRBJ1-1|TRBD1|TRBV10-2|many
TGCGCCAGCAGTGAGGTAATGACAGGGGGGACTGAAGCTTTCTTT
CASSEVMTGGTEAFF
>TRBJ1-5|NA|TRBV10-2|NA
TGTGCCAGCGGTTTGCATTCGGGGGCGGTTGAGACCCAGCATTTT
CASGLHSGAVETQHF
>TRBJ2-6|NA|TRBV16|many
TGTGCCAGCAGCCAATACGGCAGGGTGGCTGGGGCCAACGTCCTGACTTTC
CASSQYGRVAGANVLTF
>TRBJ1-2|NA|TRBV9|NA
TGTGCCAGCAGCGTACGGGGGGGGGACAACTATGGCTACACCTTC
CASSVRGGDNYGYTF
>TRBJ1-1|NA|TRBV11-2|NA
TGTGCCAGCACCAACAGGGTCACTGAAGCTTTCTTT
CASTNRVTEAFF
>TRBJ1-3|NA|TRBV25-1|few
TGTGCCAGCAGTGAACCCCCAGTGTACTCTGGAAACACCATATATTTT
CASSEPPVYSGNTIYF
>TRBJ2-7|NA|TRBV11-2|many
TGTGCCAGCAGCTTAGAGGCCGCCGGCTCCTACGAGCAGTACTTC
CASSLEAAGSYEQYF
>TRBJ2-6|NA|TRBV15|NA
TGTGCCACCAGCAGTCCGCCGGGGGCCAACGTCCTGACTTTC
CATSSPPGANVLTF
>TRBJ1-2|NA|TRBV25-1|NA
TGTGCCAGCAGTGATAGTGGAGGACCCAATGGCTACACCTTC
CASSDSGGPNGYTF
>TRBJ1-4|NA|TRBV29-1|many
TGCAGCGTTGGGTCCGGAGAGGGTGAAAAACTGTTTTTT
CSVGSGEGEKLFF
>TRBJ2-7|TRBD2|TRBV25-1|NA
TGTGCCTGGAGTCGCGACGGGAGGCCTCCCTACGAGCAGTACTTC
CAWSRDGRPPYEQYF
>TRBJ2-2|TRBD2|TRBV9|NA
TGTGCCAGCAGCGCCACCGGACTAGCGGTGAACACCGGGGAGCTGTTTTTT
CASSATGLAVNTGELFF
>TRBJ1-3|TRBD1|TRBV25-1|NA
TGTGCCAGCAGTGAAAGGGCAGGGGGCTCTGGAAACACCATATATTTT
CASSERAGGSGNTIYF
>TRBJ1-1|NA|TRBV10-3|NA
TGTGCCATCAGTGAAGGTCATCCGAGGGGCACTGAAGCTTTCTTT
CAISEGHPRGTEAFF